What follows is one TCR beta chain and its context. The target antigen is unknown. Germline V gives CDR1 SQVTM, CDR2 ANQGSEA. V was clipped by 7 bases and J by 6 bases; unmatched bases: 9. There are 13 residues in the CDR3. These data belong to a study of cytomegalovirus exposure and HLA in healthy donors. Background on the study: A data release that came early held approximately 92 million unique TCRs from HLA-typed donors.

Study outcomes and limitations: Donors were assumed by presence/absence analyses to have roughly uniform sequencing depth. In a later analysis, V- and J-gene trimming of beta chains associated with a DCLRE1C missense variant, replicated independently.

The PCR employed 60 Vbeta primers together with 13 Jbeta primers. Original handling: A later analysis counted around 80 million unique TCR beta chains, about 11 million shared. Assay used: immunoSEQ multiplex PCR; TCRdb lists only in-frame clones, some missing. For V, J and clone size, that table is used; D and trimming come from the DNA. The sample includes about 86,000 clones, around three quarters of them seen just once. The specimen sequenced was PBMCs. This receptor was obtained from a man in his 60s in good health and CMV-seronegative. The V call is TRBV29-1, the J call TRBJ2-7, with 10 bases identical to TRBD1. The CDR3 protein is CSAVDRGESEQYF. The CDR3 bases are TGCAGCGCTGTGGACAGGGGGGAGAGCGAGCAGTACTTC.